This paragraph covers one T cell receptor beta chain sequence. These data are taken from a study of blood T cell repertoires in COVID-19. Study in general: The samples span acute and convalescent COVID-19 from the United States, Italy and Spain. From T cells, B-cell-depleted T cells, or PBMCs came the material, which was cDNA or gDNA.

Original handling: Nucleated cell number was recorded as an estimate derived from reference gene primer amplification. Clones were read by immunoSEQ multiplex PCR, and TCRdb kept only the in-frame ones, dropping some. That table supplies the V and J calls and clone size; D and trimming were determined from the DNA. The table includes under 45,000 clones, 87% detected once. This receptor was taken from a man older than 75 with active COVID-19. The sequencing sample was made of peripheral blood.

The CDR3 is CASSLGDLTYEQYF. The CDR3 DNA reads as TGCGCCAGCAGCTTAGGGGACTTAACCTACGAGCAGTACTTC. The chain has TRBV5-1 and TRBJ2-7; the D gene is possibly TRBD2 (6 bases). Trimming cost V 2 bases and J 2 bases, with 11 bases left between them. Germline assignment: CDR1 SGHRS and CDR2 YFSETQ. This CDR3 has 14 amino acids. The full variable domain, completed using reference TRBV5-1 and TRBJ2-7, is KAGVTQTPRYLIKTRGQQVTLSCSPISGHRSVSWYQQTPGQGLQFLFEYFSETQRNKGNFPGRFSGRQFSNSRSEMNVSTLELGDSALYLCASSLGDLTYEQYFGPGTRLTVT.